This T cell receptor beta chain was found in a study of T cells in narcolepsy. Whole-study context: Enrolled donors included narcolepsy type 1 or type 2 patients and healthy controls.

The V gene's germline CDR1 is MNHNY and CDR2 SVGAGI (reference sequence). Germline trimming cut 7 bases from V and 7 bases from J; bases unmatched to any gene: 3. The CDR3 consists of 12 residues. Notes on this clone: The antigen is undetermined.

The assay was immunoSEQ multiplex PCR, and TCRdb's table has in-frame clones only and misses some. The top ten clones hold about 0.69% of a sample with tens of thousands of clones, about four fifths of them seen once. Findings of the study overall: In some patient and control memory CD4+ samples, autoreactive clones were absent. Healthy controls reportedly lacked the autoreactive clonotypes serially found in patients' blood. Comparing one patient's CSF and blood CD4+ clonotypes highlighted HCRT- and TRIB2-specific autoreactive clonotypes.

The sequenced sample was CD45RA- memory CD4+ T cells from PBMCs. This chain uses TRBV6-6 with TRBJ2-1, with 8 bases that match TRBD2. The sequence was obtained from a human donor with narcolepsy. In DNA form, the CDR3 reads TGTGCCAGCATGGGACTAGAGAATGAGCAGTTCTTC. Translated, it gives CASMGLENEQFF.